Listed below are T cell receptor beta chains from one sample, sequenced in a study of blood T cell repertoires in COVID-19. Profiling relied on immunoSEQ multiplex PCR, and the TCRdb table lists in-frame clones only, not all of them. The repertoire holds 200,000 to 300,000 clones, with 65% to 90% as singletons. The sample comprised peripheral blood. The receptors stem from a man aged 45-60 years with COVID-19, enrolled during active disease. The CDR3 runs from the conserved cysteine through the conserved F or W. The D gene is left open where the match is weak. Only some rows state a clone size, as once, few, many or a class for expanded clones.

cdr3_length j_call v_call d_call clone_size cdr3_aa cdr3_nt
15 TRBJ1-1 TRBV5-1 TRBD1 once CASSLERQGSPEAFF TGCGCCAGCAGCTTGGAAAGACAGGGGTCCCCTGAAGCTTTCTTT
15 TRBJ1-1 TRBV27 - - CASRDARPSNTEAFF TGTGCCAGCAGGGATGCCAGGCCGTCGAACACTGAAGCTTTCTTT
12 TRBJ1-5 TRBV19 - few CASGDTYQPQHF TGTGCCAGCGGGGACACCTATCAGCCCCAGCATTTT
16 TRBJ2-5 TRBV30 - - CAWSTNRDVLQETQYF TGTGCCTGGAGCACCAACAGGGACGTCCTCCAAGAGACCCAGTACTTC
15 TRBJ2-7 TRBV5-1 - - CASSSGHPGAYEQYF TGCGCCAGCAGCTCCGGACACCCAGGAGCCTACGAGCAGTACTTC
13 TRBJ2-1 TRBV27 - - CASSLRQGNEQFF TGTGCCAGCAGTTTAAGGCAGGGTAATGAGCAGTTCTTC
14 TRBJ1-4 TRBV6-1 - - CASSSRGEGEKLFF TGTGCCAGCAGTTCAAGGGGGGAGGGTGAAAAACTGTTTTTT
15 TRBJ2-5 TRBV29-1 - - CSVVGTQGEEETQYF TGCAGCGTTGTAGGGACCCAAGGGGAGGAAGAGACCCAGTACTTC
15 TRBJ2-1 TRBV30 - - CAWVGYNGPYNEQFF TGTGCCTGGGTCGGGTATAACGGCCCCTACAATGAGCAGTTCTTC
16 TRBJ2-2 TRBV7-8 - once CASSLKTGDPTGELFF TGTGCCAGCAGCTTGAAGACGGGGGACCCCACCGGGGAGCTGTTTTTT
14 TRBJ2-7 TRBV24-1 TRBD1 - CATSDSTGPYEQYF TGTGCCACCAGTGACTCGACAGGGCCCTACGAGCAGTACTTC
15 TRBJ2-3 TRBV3-1/TRBV3-2 TRBD2 - CASREAGAGTDTQYF TGTGCCAGCAGGGAAGCGGGGGCAGGAACAGATACGCAGTATTTT
19 TRBJ2-2 TRBV13 TRBD2 - CASSLGLAGGYVNTGELFF TGTGCCAGCAGCTTGGGACTAGCGGGGGGGTATGTGAACACCGGGGAGCTGTTTTTT
14 TRBJ1-5 TRBV15 - - CATAGGAILQPQHF TGTGCCACCGCGGGGGGGGCGATACTTCAGCCCCAGCATTTT
16 TRBJ2-5 TRBV5-4 TRBD2 - CASSRRGGPIQETQYF TGTGCCAGCAGCCGCCGGGGGGGTCCTATCCAAGAGACCCAGTACTTC
15 TRBJ2-7 TRBV19 TRBD1 - CASSVTGGLTYEQYF TGTGCCAGTAGTGTGACAGGGGGCTTAACCTACGAGCAGTACTTC
13 TRBJ1-2 TRBV7-8 - - CASSGQWNYGYTF TGTGCCAGCAGCGGACAGTGGAACTATGGCTACACCTTC
16 TRBJ1-5 TRBV3-1/TRBV3-2 - - CASSQNPTGFNQPQHF TGTGCCAGCAGCCAAAATCCCACAGGGTTCAATCAGCCCCAGCATTTT
15 TRBJ1-1 TRBV6-1 - - CASSEAAGGNTEAFF TGTGCCAGCAGTGAAGCGGCCGGGGGGAACACTGAAGCTTTCTTT
16 TRBJ1-1 TRBV27 - - CASSPTPDKMNTEAFF TGTGCCAGCAGTCCCACCCCGGACAAAATGAACACTGAAGCTTTCTTT
14 TRBJ1-5 TRBV6-6 TRBD1 - CASRGQGGNQPQHF TGTGCCAGCAGGGGGCAGGGGGGCAATCAGCCCCAGCATTTT
13 TRBJ1-2 TRBV14 - - CASSQAGSYGYTF TGTGCCAGCAGCCAAGCGGGAAGCTATGGCTACACCTTC
13 TRBJ2-7 TRBV7-9 TRBD1 - CASSPTGDHEQYF TGTGCCAGCAGCCCGACAGGGGACCACGAGCAGTACTTC
15 TRBJ2-7 TRBV3-1/TRBV3-2 - - CASSEPGVTLDEQYF TGTGCCAGCAGCGAACCGGGAGTTACTCTGGACGAGCAGTACTTC
15 TRBJ1-5 TRBV4-3 - - CASSQEAGRGQPQHF TGCGCCAGCAGCCAAGAAGCAGGGAGGGGTCAGCCCCAGCATTTT
17 TRBJ2-2 TRBV4-1 TRBD1 once CASSQDLTGGSAGELFF TGCGCCAGCAGCCAAGATCTAACAGGGGGCAGCGCCGGGGAGCTGTTTTTT
18 TRBJ1-5 TRBV19 TRBD1 few CASSAGTGGAFVNQPQHF TGTGCCAGTAGTGCCGGGACAGGGGGCGCGTTTGTCAATCAGCCCCAGCATTTT
15 TRBJ2-7 TRBV6-1 - - CASSESTGVYYEQYF TGTGCCAGCAGTGAGTCCACAGGAGTTTACTACGAGCAGTACTTC
14 TRBJ1-1 TRBV6-5 - few CASSYQGVNTEAFF TGTGCCAGCAGTTACCAAGGGGTGAACACTGAAGCTTTCTTT
15 TRBJ2-7 TRBV5-5 - - CASSLGARGDYEQYF TGTGCCAGCAGCTTGGGGGCTAGGGGCGACTACGAGCAGTACTTC
15 TRBJ1-3 TRBV11-2 - - CASSLVGTSGNTIYF TGTGCCAGCAGCTTAGTCGGGACTTCTGGAAACACCATATATTTT
13 TRBJ2-1 TRBV2 TRBD2 - CASGERGDNEQFF TGTGCCAGCGGAGAGCGGGGGGACAATGAGCAGTTCTTC
15 TRBJ1-6 TRBV18 TRBD1 - CASSPNTGGTSPLHF TGTGCCAGCTCCCCCAATACAGGGGGGACGTCACCCCTCCACTTT
15 TRBJ2-7 TRBV4-1 - once CASSQEAGFAYEQYF TGCGCCAGCAGCCAAGAAGCGGGCTTTGCCTACGAGCAGTACTTC
15 TRBJ2-3 TRBV28 TRBD1 - CASNPIDRVVDTQYF TGTGCCAGCAATCCCATTGACAGGGTGGTAGATACGCAGTATTTT
13 TRBJ2-7 TRBV11-2 - once CASSKGQTYEQYF TGTGCCAGCAGCAAAGGACAGACCTACGAGCAGTACTTC
14 TRBJ1-3 TRBV5-5 - - CASSLDGSGNTIYF TGTGCCAGCAGCTTGGACGGGAGCGGAAACACCATATATTTT
14 TRBJ1-2 TRBV24-1 - - CATSDTGTSYGYTF TGTGCCACCAGTGACACCGGGACAAGCTATGGCTACACCTTC
15 TRBJ1-2 TRBV2 TRBD1 - CASSQDRGSSYGYTF TGTGCCAGCAGCCAGGACAGGGGATCTTCCTATGGCTACACCTTC
14 TRBJ1-4 TRBV2 TRBD1 - CASSEKGQGVKLFF TGTGCCAGCAGTGAAAAGGGTCAGGGGGTAAAACTGTTTTTT
14 TRBJ2-1 TRBV2 - once CASSDGRGSDEQFF TGTGCCAGCAGTGATGGCAGGGGCAGTGATGAGCAGTTCTTC
16 TRBJ1-1 TRBV5-1 TRBD1 - CASSLGRQGENTEAFF TGCGCCAGCAGCTTGGGACGACAGGGGGAGAACACTGAAGCTTTCTTT
15 TRBJ1-1 TRBV15 - - CATSRGGGMNTEAFF TGTGCCACCAGCAGAGGGGGGGGGATGAACACTGAAGCTTTCTTT
14 TRBJ2-3 TRBV19 TRBD1 - CASSGTASQDTQYF TGTGCCAGTAGCGGGACAGCTTCACAGGATACGCAGTATTTT
16 TRBJ2-3 TRBV4-2 TRBD2 - CASSQGTRRDTDTQYF TGTGCCAGCAGCCAAGGGACTAGAAGGGACACAGATACGCAGTATTTT
16 TRBJ2-1 TRBV7-8 TRBD1 - CASSLSGTGVHNEQFF TGTGCCAGCAGCTTATCCGGGACAGGTGTCCACAATGAGCAGTTCTTC
14 TRBJ1-1 TRBV9 - - CASSVGHSNTEAFF TGTGCCAGCAGCGTAGGTCACTCGAACACTGAAGCTTTCTTT
15 TRBJ2-1 TRBV7-2 TRBD2 - CASSLMASGANEQFF TGTGCCAGCAGCTTAATGGCTAGCGGGGCGAATGAGCAGTTCTTC
13 TRBJ2-7 TRBV7-9 - - CASSPTTFYEQYF TGTGCCAGCAGCCCCACGACATTCTACGAGCAGTACTTC
11 TRBJ2-7 TRBV29-1 - - CSVEIYYEQYF TGCAGCGTTGAGATCTACTACGAGCAGTACTTC
17 TRBJ2-3 TRBV7-8 - once CASSRSGLSLGVDTQYF TGTGCCAGCAGCCGGTCGGGACTTTCCCTGGGTGTCGATACGCAGTATTTT
12 TRBJ2-7 TRBV12-3/TRBV12-4 - - CASDDGYNEQYF TGTGCCAGCGATGACGGGTATAACGAGCAGTACTTC
16 TRBJ2-3 TRBV6-2/TRBV6-3 TRBD2 - CASSQLAGAATDTQYF TGTGCCAGCAGCCAACTAGCGGGGGCTGCCACAGATACGCAGTATTTT
15 TRBJ2-1 TRBV7-9 - - CASSAPGDRYNEQFF TGTGCCAGCAGCGCCCCGGGAGACAGATACAATGAGCAGTTCTTC
15 TRBJ2-2 TRBV5-1 TRBD1 - CASSTGTGRTGELFF TGCGCCAGCAGCACCGGGACAGGGAGGACCGGGGAGCTGTTTTTT